The following is a T cell receptor beta chain sequence with its context. Treatment specified: over 15 received Ad26.COV2.S at low or high dose, single or two shots; about five received placebo; per-sample allocation not given. Day 63 after the first injection of vaccine or placebo was the sampling time. Libraries were prepared by immunoSEQ multiplex PCR; TCRdb keeps only in-frame clonotypes and omits some of them. This table has about 350,000 clones, 86% appearing once. This record belongs to a study of Ad26.COV2.S vaccination and SARS-CoV-2 variants. Trimming took 4 bases from V and 5 from J, leaving 19 bases between them. Germline V gives CDR1 SGHKS, CDR2 YYEKEE (reference sequence). The CDR3 runs 15 residues.

The material sequenced was peripheral blood, taken in a trial of Ad26.COV2.S vaccine versus placebo. The sequence derives from a person between 18 and 60 years old who received the Ad26.COV2.S COVID-19 vaccine or a placebo. J is TRBJ2-7 and V is TRBV5-5; D assignment may be TRBD1 or TRBD2 (5 bases each). The CDR3 sequence: CASSAEWDPAHEQYF. The CDR3, as DNA: TGTGCCAGCAGCGCGGAGTGGGACCCAGCCCACGAGCAGTACTTC.